This record covers a single T cell receptor (beta chain). This sample was taken from a study of follicular helper T cells after annual influenza vaccination. V dropped 0 bases and J dropped 1 base, with 16 bases sitting between them. The germline V gene has CDR1 MNHNS and CDR2 SASEGT. The CDR3 has 17 amino acids. This table comes from immunoSEQ multiplex PCR, and its TCRdb copy is limited to in-frame clones, with some not included. The sample has hundreds of clones; roughly 89% are singletons. The time point: 2014-2015 season, 7 days after vaccination. This sequence originates from an adult who received the influenza vaccine. This specimen was CXCR5+ CD38+ circulating T follicular helper cells from blood, taken 7 days after influenza vaccination. Sample subset: circulating Tfh, non-naive CD4+CXCR5+PD-1+ (ICOS+CD38+ or ICOS-CD38-). The chain uses TRBV6-1 and TRBJ2-7; perhaps TRBD2 as D (6 bases). CDR3 in DNA: TGTGCCAGCAGTGAAGCGCGGGGCTGGAGCGCTTCCTACGAGCAGTACTTC. This sequence encodes CASSEARGWSASYEQYF.